These T cell receptor beta chains were read from a single sample in a study of shared clonotypes between healthy human individuals. Profiled with immunoSEQ multiplex PCR; TCRdb holds only in-frame clones, not every one. The sample has about 2.5 million clones, 80% to 95% seen once. Sequencing input: naive CD4+ T cells from PBMCs. The receptors derive from a young man in good health. Some clones in this sample may be carry-over from other donors' samples. The CDR3 runs from the conserved cysteine through the conserved F or W. D genes are given only for firm matches. Rows give clone size only sometimes, using once, few, many, or a class for an expanded clone.

D	V	J	size	CDR3	DNA
-	TRBV6-5	TRBJ1-2	-	CASSRGRITNYGYTF	TGTGCCAGCAGCCGGGGACGGATCACTAACTATGGCTACACCTTC
-	TRBV14	TRBJ2-7	-	CASSHAVGHPLKEQYF	TGTGCCAGCAGCCACGCGGTGGGACACCCCCTTAAAGAGCAGTACTTC
-	TRBV5-1	TRBJ1-5	once	CASSFRPGADQPQHF	TGCGCCAGCAGCTTTAGACCGGGGGCCGATCAGCCCCAGCATTTT
-	TRBV5-6	TRBJ1-2	-	CASSLEAGNYGYTF	TGTGCCAGCAGCTTGGAAGCGGGAAACTATGGCTACACCTTC
TRBD1	TRBV5-1	TRBJ1-2	once	CASSLAMGQGDHYGYTF	TGCGCCAGCAGCTTGGCCATGGGGCAGGGGGATCACTATGGCTACACCTTC
TRBD1	TRBV10-3	TRBJ1-2	-	CAISPTGDAGYTF	TGTGCCATCAGTCCTACAGGGGATGCTGGCTACACCTTC
-	TRBV6-1	TRBJ2-7	-	CASSENVGIRPYEQYF	TGTGCCAGCAGTGAAAACGTCGGGATAAGGCCCTACGAGCAGTACTTC
TRBD1	TRBV18	TRBJ2-2	-	CASSPLATGGIGELFF	TGTGCCAGCTCACCACTAGCCACAGGGGGCATCGGGGAGCTGTTTTTT
-	TRBV30	TRBJ2-7	-	CAWSSPPIYEQYF	TGTGCCTGGAGTTCCCCTCCGATCTACGAGCAGTACTTC
-	TRBV28	TRBJ2-3	-	CASTLRPRGDTQYF	TGTGCCAGCACCCTGCGACCCCGTGGAGATACGCAGTATTTT
TRBD2	TRBV5-1	TRBJ2-7	-	CASSSGGSSYEQYF	TGCGCCAGCAGCTCGGGGGGTAGCTCCTACGAGCAGTACTTC
-	TRBV2	TRBJ2-3	-	CASIKAASTDTQYF	TGTGCCAGCATAAAAGCGGCCAGCACAGATACGCAGTATTTT
-	TRBV28	TRBJ1-1	-	CASSLGGLGDTEAFF	TGTGCCAGCAGTTTGGGGGGACTCGGAGACACTGAAGCTTTCTTT
-	TRBV29-1	TRBJ2-5	-	CSVEDKSSYGTGGGEETQYF	TGCAGCGTTGAAGATAAGTCGAGTTATGGCACAGGGGGAGGGGAAGAGACCCAGTACTTC
-	TRBV6-1	TRBJ1-1	few	CASSWTVNTEAFF	TGTGCCAGCAGCTGGACGGTGAACACTGAAGCTTTCTTT
-	TRBV19	TRBJ1-2	-	CASSILQGDQLF	TGTGCCAGTAGTATTTTGCAGGGCGACCAGCTCTTC
-	TRBV7-2	TRBJ2-5	-	CASSLASGTLNIQYF	TGTGCCAGCAGCTTAGCTTCCGGGACCCTAAACATCCAGTACTTC